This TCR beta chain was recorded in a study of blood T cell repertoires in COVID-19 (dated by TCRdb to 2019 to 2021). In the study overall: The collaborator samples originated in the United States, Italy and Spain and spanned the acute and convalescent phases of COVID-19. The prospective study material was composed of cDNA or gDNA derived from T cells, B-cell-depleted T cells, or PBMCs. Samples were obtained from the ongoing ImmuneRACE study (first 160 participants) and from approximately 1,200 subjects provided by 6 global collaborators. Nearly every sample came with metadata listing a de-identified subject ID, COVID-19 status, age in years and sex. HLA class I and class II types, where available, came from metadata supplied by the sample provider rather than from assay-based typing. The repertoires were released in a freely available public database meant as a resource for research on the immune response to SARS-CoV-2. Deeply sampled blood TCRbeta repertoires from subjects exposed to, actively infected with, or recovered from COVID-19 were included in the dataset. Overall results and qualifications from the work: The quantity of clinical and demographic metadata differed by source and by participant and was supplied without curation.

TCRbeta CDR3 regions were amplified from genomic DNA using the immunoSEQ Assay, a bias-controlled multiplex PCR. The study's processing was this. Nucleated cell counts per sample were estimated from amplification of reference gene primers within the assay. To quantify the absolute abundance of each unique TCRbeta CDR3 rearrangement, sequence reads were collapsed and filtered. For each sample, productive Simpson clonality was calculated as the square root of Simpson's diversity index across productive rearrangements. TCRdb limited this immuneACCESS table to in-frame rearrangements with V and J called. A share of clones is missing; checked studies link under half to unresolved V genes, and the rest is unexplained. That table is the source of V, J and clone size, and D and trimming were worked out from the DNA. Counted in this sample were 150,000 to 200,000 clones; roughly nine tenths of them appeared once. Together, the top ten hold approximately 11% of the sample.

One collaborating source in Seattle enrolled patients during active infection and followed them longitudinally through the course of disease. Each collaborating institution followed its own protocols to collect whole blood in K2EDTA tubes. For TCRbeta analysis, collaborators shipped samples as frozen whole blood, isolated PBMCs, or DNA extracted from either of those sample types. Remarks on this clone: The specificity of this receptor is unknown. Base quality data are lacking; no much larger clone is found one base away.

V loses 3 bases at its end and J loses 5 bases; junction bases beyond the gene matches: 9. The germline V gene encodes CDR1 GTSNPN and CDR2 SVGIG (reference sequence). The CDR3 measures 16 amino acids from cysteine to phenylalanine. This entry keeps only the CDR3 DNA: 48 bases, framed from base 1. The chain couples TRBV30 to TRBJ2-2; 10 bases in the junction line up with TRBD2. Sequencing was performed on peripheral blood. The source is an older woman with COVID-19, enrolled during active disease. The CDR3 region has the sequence CAWSQEAGGETGELFF. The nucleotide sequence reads TGTGCCTGGAGCCAAGAAGCGGGAGGGGAGACCGGGGAGCTGTTTTTT. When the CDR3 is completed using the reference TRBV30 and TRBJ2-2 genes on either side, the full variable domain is SQTIHQWPATLVQPVGSPLSLECTVEGTSNPNLYWYRQAAGRGLQLLFYSVGIGQISSEVPQNLSASRPQDRQFILSSKKLLLSDSGFYLCAWSQEAGGETGELFFGEGSRLTVL.